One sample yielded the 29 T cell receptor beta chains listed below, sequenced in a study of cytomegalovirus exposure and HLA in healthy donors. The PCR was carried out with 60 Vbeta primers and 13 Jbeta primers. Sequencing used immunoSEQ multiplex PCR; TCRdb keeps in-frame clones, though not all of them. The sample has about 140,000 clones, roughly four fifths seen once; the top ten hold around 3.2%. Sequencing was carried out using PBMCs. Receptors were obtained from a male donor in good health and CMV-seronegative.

DNA of the CDR3: TGCGCCAGCAGCACCACGGGTTCCGGGACTTCCTACGAGCAGTACTTC. This translates into CASSTTGSGTSYEQYF. V gene TRBV5-1 combines with J gene TRBJ2-7; D perhaps matches TRBD2 (6 bases). With 4 bases removed from V and 1 base from J, the gap between germline ends came to 18 bases. Germline V gene data show CDR1 as SGHRS and CDR2 as YFSETQ. This CDR3 has 16 amino acids.

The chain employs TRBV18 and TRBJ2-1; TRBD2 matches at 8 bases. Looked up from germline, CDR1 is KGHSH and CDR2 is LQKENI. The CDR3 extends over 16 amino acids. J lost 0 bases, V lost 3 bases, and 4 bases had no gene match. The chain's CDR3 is CASSPGSGSSYNEQFF. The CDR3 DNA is TGTGCCAGCTCACCCGGGAGCGGGAGCTCCTACAATGAGCAGTTCTTC.

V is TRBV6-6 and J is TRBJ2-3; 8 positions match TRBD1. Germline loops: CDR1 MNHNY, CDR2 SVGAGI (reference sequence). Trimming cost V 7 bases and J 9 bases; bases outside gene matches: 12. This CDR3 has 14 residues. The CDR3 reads CASMDRENRGTQYF. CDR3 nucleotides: TGTGCCAGCATGGACAGGGAAAATCGGGGAACGCAGTATTTT.

The CDR3 region has the DNA TGTGCCACACCGAAGGACAGGGGGCGGGTCTATGGCTACACCTTC. It translates to CATPKDRGRVYGYTF. This chain joins TRBV9 and TRBJ1-2, with TRBD1 matching over 11 bases. Germline CDR1 SGDLS, CDR2 YYNGEE. The CDR3 has 15 residues. With 9 bases clipped from V and 4 bases from J, the junction kept 11 bases outside the gene matches.

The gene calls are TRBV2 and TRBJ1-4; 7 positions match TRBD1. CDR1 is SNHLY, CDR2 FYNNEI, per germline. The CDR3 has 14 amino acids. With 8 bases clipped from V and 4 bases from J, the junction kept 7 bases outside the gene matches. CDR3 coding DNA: TGTGCCAGCGTTCAGGGGGTGGGTAATGAAAAACTGTTTTTT. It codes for CASVQGVGNEKLFF. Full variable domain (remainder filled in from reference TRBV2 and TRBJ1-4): EPEVTQTPSHQVTQMGQEVILRCVPISNHLYFYWYRQILGQKVEFLVSFYNNEISEKSEIFDDQFSVERPDGSNFTLKIRSTKLEDSAMYFCASVQGVGNEKLFFGSGTQLSVL.

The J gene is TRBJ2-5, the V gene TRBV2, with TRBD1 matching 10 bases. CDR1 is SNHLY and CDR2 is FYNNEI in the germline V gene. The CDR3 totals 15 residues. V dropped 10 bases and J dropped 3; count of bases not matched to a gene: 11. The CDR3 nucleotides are TGTGCCACTCCGGGCACGACAGGGGGCGAAGAGACCCAGTACTTC. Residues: CATPGTTGGEETQYF.

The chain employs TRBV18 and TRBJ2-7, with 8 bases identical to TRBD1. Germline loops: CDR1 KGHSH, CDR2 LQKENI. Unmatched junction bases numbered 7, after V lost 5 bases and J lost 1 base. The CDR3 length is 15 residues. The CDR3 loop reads CASSERTGQSYEQYF. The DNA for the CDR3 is TGTGCCAGCTCAGAGAGGACAGGGCAATCCTACGAGCAGTACTTC.

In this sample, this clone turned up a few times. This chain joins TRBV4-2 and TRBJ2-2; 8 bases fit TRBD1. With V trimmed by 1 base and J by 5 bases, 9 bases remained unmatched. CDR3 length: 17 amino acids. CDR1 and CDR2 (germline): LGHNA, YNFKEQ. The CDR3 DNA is TGTGCCAGCAGCCAAGTGGAGGCAGGGGGCGAAACCGGGGAGCTGTTTTTT. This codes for CASSQVEAGGETGELFF.

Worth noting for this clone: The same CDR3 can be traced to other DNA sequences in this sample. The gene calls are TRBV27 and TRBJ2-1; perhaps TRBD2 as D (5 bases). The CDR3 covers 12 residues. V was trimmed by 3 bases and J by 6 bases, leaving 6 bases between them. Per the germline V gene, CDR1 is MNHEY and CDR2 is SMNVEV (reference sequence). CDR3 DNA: TGTGCCAGCAGTTTTCGGGGCAATGAGCAGTTCTTC. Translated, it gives CASSFRGNEQFF.

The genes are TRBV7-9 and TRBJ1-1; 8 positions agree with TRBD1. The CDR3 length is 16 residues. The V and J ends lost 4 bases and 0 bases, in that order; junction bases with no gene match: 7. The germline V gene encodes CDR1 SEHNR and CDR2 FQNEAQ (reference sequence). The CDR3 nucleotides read TGTGCCAGCAGCTCGACCCTGACAGGGGTGAACACTGAAGCTTTCTTT. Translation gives CASSSTLTGVNTEAFF.

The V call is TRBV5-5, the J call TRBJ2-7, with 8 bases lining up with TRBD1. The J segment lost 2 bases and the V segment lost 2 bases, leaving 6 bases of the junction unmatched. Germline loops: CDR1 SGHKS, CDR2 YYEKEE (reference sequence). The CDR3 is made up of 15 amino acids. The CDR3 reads CASSFARGPPYEQYF. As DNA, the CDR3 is TGTGCCAGCAGCTTCGCCAGGGGGCCCCCCTACGAGCAGTACTTC.

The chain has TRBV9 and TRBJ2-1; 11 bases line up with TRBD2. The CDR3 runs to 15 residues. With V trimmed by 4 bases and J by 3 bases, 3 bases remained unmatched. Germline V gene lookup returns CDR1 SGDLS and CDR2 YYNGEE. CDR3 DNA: TGTGCCAGCAGCCGTACTAGCGGGGGCTACAATGAGCAGTTCTTC. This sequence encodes CASSRTSGGYNEQFF.

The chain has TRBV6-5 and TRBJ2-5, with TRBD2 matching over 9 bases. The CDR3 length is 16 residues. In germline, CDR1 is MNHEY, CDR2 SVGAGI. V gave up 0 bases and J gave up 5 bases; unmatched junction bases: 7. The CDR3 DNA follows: TGTGCCAGCAGTTACTCGTCGGCTAGCGGGGATGAGACCCAGTACTTC. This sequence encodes CASSYSSASGDETQYF.

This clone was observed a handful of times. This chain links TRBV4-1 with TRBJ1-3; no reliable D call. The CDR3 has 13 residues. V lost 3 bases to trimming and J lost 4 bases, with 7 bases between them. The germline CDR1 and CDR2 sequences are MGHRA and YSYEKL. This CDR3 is CASSHNRGNTIYF. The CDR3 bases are TGCGCCAGCAGCCATAATAGAGGAAACACCATATATTTT.

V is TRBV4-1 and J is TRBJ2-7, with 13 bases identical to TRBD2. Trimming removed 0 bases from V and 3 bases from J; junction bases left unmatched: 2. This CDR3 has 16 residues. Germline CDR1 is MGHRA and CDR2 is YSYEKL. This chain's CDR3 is CASSQDGTSGNYEQYF. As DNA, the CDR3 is TGCGCCAGCAGCCAAGATGGGACTAGCGGGAACTACGAGCAGTACTTC.

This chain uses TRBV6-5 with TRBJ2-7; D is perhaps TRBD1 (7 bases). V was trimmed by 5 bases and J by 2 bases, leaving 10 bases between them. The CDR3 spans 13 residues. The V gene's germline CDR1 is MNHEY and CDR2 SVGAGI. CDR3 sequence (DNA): TGTGCCAGCAGTGGCAGGGGGGCCTACGAGCAGTACTTC. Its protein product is CASSGRGAYEQYF.

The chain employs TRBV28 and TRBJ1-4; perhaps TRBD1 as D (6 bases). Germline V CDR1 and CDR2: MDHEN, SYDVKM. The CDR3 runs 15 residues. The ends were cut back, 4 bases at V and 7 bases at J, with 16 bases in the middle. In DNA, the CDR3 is TGTGCCAGCAGTTCCGCCGGGGAGGGGGGTGAAAAACTGTTTTTT. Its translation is CASSSAGEGGEKLFF.

The CDR3 loop is CASSSPLRGMRVETQYF. The CDR3 nucleotides are TGTGCCAGCAGCTCCCCCTTACGGGGAATGCGAGTAGAGACCCAGTACTTC. The chain combines TRBV13 with TRBJ2-5, with D tentatively TRBD2 (5 bases). V shed 4 bases and J shed 4 bases, with 22 bases lying between them. Germline V gives CDR1 PRHDT, CDR2 FYEKMQ (reference sequence). The CDR3 sequence is 17 residues long.

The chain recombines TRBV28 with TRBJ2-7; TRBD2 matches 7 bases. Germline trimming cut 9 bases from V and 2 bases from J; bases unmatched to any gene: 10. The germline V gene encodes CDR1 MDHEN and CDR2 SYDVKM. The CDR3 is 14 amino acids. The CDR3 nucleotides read TGTGCCAGTCGGGGGGTAATAACCACCTACGAGCAGTACTTC. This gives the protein CASRGVITTYEQYF.

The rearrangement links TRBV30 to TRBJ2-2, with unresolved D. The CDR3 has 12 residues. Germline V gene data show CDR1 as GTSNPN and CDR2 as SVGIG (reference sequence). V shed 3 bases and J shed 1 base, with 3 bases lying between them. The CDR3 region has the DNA TGTGCCTGGAGCCGGAACACCGGGGAGCTGTTTTTT. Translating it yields CAWSRNTGELFF. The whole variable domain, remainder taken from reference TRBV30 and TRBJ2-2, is SQTIHQWPATLVQPVGSPLSLECTVEGTSNPNLYWYRQAAGRGLQLLFYSVGIGQISSEVPQNLSASRPQDRQFILSSKKLLLSDSGFYLCAWSRNTGELFFGEGSRLTVL.

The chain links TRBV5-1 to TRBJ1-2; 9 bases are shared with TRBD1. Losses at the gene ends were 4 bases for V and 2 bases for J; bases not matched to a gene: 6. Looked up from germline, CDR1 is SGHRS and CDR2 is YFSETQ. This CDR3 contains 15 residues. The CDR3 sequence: CASSLRDRENYGYTF. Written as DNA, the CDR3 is TGCGCCAGCAGCCTCCGGGACAGGGAGAACTATGGCTACACCTTC.

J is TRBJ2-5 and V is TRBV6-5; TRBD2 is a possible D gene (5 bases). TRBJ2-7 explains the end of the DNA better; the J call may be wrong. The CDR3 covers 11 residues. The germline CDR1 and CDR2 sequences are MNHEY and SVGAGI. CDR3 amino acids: CASGSESEQYF. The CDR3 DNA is TGTGCCAGCGGGAGTGAAAGCGAGCAGTACTTC.

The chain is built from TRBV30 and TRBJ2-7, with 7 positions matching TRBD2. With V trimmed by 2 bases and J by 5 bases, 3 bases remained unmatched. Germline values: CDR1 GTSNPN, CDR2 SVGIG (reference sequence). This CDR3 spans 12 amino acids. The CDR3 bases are TGTGCCTGGAGTAATGGGAGGGACGAGCAGTACTTC. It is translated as CAWSNGRDEQYF.

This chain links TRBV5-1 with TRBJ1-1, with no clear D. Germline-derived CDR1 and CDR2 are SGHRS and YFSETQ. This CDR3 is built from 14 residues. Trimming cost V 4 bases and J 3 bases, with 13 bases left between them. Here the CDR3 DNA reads TGCGCCAGCAGCCAACTAACCCTTCACACTGAAGCTTTCTTT. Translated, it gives CASSQLTLHTEAFF.

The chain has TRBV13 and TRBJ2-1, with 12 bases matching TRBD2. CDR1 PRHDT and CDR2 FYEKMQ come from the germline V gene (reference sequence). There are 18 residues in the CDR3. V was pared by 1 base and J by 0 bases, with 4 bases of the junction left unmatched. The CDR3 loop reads CASSLARLAGASYNEQFF. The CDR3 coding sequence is TGTGCCAGCAGCTTAGCTAGACTAGCGGGGGCCTCCTACAATGAGCAGTTCTTC.

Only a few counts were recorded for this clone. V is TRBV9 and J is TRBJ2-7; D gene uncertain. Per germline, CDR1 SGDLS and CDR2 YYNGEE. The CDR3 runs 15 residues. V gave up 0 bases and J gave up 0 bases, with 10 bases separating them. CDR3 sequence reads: CASSVAPQASYEQYF. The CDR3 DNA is TGTGCCAGCAGCGTAGCTCCGCAGGCCTCCTACGAGCAGTACTTC.

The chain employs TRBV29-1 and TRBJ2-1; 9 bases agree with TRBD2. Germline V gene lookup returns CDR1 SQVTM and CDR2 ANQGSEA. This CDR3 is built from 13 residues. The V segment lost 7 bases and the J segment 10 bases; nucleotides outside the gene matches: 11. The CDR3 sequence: CSAIPDLAGEQFF. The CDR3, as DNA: TGCAGCGCGATACCCGATCTAGCGGGAGAGCAGTTCTTC.

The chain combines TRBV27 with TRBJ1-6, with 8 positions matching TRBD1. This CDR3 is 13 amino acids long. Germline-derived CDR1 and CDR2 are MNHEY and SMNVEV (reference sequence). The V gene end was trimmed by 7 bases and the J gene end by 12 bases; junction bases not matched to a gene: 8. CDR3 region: CASTDREEKPLHF. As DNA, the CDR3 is TGTGCCAGCACGGACAGGGAGGAAAAACCCCTCCACTTT.

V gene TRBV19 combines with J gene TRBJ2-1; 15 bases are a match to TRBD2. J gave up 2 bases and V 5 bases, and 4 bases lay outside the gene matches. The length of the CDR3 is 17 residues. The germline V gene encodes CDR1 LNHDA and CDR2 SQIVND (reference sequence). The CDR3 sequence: CASSFGLAGGPYNEQFF. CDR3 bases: TGTGCCAGTAGTTTCGGACTAGCGGGGGGGCCCTACAATGAGCAGTTCTTC.